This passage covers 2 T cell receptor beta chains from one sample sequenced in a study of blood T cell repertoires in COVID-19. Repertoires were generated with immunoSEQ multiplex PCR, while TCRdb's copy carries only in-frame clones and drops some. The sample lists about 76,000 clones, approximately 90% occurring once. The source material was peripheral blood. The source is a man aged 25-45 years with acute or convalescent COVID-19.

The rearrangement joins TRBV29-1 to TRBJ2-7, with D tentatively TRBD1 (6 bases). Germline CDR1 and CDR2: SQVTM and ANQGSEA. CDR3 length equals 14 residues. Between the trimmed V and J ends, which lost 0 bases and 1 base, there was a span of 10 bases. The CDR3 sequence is CSVEDPDRSYEQYF. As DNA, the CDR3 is TGCAGCGTTGAAGACCCAGACAGGTCCTACGAGCAGTACTTC.

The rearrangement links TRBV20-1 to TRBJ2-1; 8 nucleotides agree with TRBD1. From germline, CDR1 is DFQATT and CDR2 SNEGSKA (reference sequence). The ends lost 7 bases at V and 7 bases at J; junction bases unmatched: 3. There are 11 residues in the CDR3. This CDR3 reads CSGQGLNEQFF. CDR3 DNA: TGCAGTGGACAGGGGCTAAATGAGCAGTTCTTC.